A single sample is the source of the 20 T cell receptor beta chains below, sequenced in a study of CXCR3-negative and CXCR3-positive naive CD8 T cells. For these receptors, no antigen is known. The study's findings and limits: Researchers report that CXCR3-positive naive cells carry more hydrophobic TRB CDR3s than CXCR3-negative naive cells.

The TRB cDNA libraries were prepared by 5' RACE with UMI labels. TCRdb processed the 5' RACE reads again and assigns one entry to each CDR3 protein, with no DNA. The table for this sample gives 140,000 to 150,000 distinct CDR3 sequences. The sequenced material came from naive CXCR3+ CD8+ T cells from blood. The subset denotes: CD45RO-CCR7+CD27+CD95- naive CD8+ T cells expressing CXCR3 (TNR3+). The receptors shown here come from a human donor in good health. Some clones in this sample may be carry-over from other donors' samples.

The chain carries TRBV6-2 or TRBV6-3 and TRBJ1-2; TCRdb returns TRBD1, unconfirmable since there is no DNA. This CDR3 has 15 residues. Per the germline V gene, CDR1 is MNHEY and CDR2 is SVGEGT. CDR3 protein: CASSLGQDSAWGYTF.

The CDR3 region is CASSLGSAAGTGVHEQYF. This rearrangement joins TRBV11-3 to TRBJ2-7; TCRdb outputs TRBD1, but without DNA this stays unchecked. The CDR3 consists of 18 residues. The germline gives CDR1 SGHNT, CDR2 YENEEA.

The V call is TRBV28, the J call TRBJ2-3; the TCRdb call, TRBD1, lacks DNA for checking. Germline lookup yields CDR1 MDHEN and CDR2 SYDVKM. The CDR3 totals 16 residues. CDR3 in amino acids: CASSLLSGQGSPLQYF.

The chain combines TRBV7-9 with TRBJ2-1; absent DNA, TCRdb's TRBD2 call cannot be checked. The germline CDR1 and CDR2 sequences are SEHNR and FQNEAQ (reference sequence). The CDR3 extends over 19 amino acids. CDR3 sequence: CASSLSPYTVAGKGNEQFF.

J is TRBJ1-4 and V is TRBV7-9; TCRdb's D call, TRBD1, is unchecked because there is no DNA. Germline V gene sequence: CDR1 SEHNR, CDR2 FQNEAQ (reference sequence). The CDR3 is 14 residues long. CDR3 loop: CASSEGRTNEKLFF.

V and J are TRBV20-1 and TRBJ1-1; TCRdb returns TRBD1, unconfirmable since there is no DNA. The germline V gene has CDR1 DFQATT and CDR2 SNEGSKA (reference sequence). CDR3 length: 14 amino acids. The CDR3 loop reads CSATHRGLGTEAFF.

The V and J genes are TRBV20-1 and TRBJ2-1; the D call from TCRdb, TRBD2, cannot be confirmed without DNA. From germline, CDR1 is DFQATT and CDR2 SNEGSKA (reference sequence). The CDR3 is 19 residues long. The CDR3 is CSASGVKTVSGRLVGEQFF.

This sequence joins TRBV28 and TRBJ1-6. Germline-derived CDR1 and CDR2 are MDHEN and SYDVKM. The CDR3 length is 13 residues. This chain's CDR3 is CASRDQAGSPLHF.

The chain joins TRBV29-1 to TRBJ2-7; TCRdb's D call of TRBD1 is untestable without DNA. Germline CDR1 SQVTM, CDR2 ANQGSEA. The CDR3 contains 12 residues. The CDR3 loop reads CSVGWDGYEQYF.

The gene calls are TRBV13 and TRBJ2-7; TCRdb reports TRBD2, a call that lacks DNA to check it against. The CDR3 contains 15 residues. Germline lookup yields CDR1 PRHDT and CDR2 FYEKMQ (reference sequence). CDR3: CASSSLAGGSYEQYF.

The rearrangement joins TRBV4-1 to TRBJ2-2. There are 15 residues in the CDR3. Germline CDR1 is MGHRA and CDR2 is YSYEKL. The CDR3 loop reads CASSQGPGTTGELFF.

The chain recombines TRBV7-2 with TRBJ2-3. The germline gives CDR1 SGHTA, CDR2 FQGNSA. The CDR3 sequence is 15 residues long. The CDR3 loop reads CASTLARSSTDTQYF.

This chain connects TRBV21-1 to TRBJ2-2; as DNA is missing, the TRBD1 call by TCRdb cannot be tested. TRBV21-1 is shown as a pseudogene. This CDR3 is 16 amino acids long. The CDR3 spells CASSKRTGESTGELFF.

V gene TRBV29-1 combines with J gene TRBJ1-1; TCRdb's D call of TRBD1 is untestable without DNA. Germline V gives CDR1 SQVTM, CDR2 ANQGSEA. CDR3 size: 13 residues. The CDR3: CSVAAGMNTEAFF.

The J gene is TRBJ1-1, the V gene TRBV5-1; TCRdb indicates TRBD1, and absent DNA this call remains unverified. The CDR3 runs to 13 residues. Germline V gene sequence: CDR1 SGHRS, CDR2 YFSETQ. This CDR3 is CASSLFSGGEAFF.

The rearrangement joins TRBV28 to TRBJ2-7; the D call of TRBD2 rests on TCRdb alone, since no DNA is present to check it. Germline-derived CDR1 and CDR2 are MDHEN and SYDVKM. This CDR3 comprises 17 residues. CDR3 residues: CASSFGSSGSLAGEQYF.

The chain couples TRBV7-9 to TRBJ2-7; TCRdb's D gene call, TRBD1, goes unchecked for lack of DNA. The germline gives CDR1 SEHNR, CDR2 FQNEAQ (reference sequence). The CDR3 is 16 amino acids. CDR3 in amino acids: CASSLLGTGTAYEQYF.

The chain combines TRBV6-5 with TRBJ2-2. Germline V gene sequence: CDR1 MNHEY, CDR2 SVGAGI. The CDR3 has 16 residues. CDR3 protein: CASSYSDYTDTGELFF.

The CDR3 here is CASSQDLDPDTQYF. The chain is built from TRBV3-1 and TRBJ2-3. In germline, CDR1 is LGHDT, CDR2 YNNKEL (reference sequence). The CDR3 loop spans 14 amino acids.

The CDR3 sequence: CASSPEGADTQYF. This rearrangement joins TRBV7-6 to TRBJ2-3; TCRdb lists TRBD1, though no DNA is available to test this call. Germline CDR1 SGHVS, CDR2 FNYEAQ. The CDR3 contains 13 residues.